This TCR beta chain appears in the sequencing data of a study of blood T cells in healthy people across ages (dated by TCRdb to about 2015). Concerning the study at large: Template switching captured roughly one uniquely barcoded TCR beta cDNA molecule per two T cells in model experiments. The study measured age-related changes in TCR beta repertoire diversity using deep sequencing normalized with unique cDNA molecular identifiers. Donors were grouped into four age groups: young (average roughly 15 years), middle-aged (about 38), aged (approximately 67) and long-lived (82). To avoid experimental bias, donors of different ages were spread randomly across the sequencing lanes. The study analyzed two additional independent replicas of 1 million unique cDNA reads from the same blood draw for two donors, one aged 18 to 30 and one aged 80 or older. The paper's findings and limits, for the study overall: The percentage of naive T cells measured by flow cytometry correlated strongly with observed TCR beta diversity. Because profiling used bulk unsorted PBMCs, naive and antigen-experienced compartments could not be compared conclusively. As age increased, observed TCR beta diversity per million T cells dropped in a roughly linear way, and a significant reduction was already evident by age approximately 40. Estimates of total diversity from one million sequenced T cells were regarded as lower bounds and underestimates. Compared with the aged group, more naive CD4+ T cells, fewer expanded clones and increased TCR diversity were shown by the long-lived group, suggesting age selection. Because the CMV infection status of the donors was unknown, age-related changes in expanded clonotypes may potentially have been confounded.

The CDR3 starts with the cysteine, ends with the phenylalanine, and has 16 residues. Only the CDR3 part of the read is kept: 48 bases, read in frame from the first base. The germline V gene encodes CDR1 SGHDN and CDR2 FVKESK. Between the V and J ends, shortened by 1 base and 5 bases respectively, the junction contains 15 bases. Donors were 30 to 45 systemically healthy Caucasian individuals from Russia aged about 6 to 100 years. Around 9.8 milliliters of peripheral blood were collected from each donor into EDTA-treated Vacutainer tubes. Ficoll-Paque density-gradient centrifugation was used to isolate PBMCs, with at least 6 million obtained per sample. Total RNA, at least 6 micrograms per sample, was extracted from PBMCs with Trizol reagent. For every donor, an aliquot of PBMCs went through flow cytometry to measure the percentages of naive CD45RAhigh/CD27high T cells. Library preparation employed 5' RACE. The sequencing machine was an Illumina HiSeq 2500. A second PCR of 7 to 11 cycles was run with a J-beta primer mix and a sample-barcoded 5' primer. A unique molecular identifier was introduced onto each TCR beta cDNA molecule by a template-switch 5' adaptor carrying 12 random nucleotides. At least 2.5 million CDR3-containing paired-end reads were obtained from each sample. First-strand cDNA was synthesized from all RNA with the Mint cDNA synthesis kit, primed by a TRBC-specific oligonucleotide. Following uracil-DNA glycosylase treatment, all cDNA underwent a first 18-cycle PCR with the universal primers M1SS and BC2_uni_R. Per the original workflow: For normalization, 1 million high-quality reads, each with a distinct molecular identifier, were randomly selected from each sample. Reads with shared molecular identifiers were discarded instead of being binned into consensus sequences. CDR3 identification, clonotype clustering and error correction used MiTCR with a Q25 quality threshold and the strictest error-elimination algorithm. Lower-bound total TCR beta diversity was estimated with a nonparametric unseen species model using Euler transformation. The raw public reads went through TCRdb reprocessing: fastp at Q25, MiXCR clone calling, in-frame beta chains kept. CDR3 protein sequences are deduplicated, and each keeps its most common genes and DNA. TCRdb, rather than the study authors, made the V and J calls. Present in this sample are a few hundred thousand distinct CDR3 sequences, approximately 52% of which were seen just once. The ten largest clones represent under 60% of the sample.

Details on this clonotype: This receptor's antigen is unknown. No base-level quality is on record; no much larger clone is a single base apart.

This clonotype originated in a man between 60 and 75 years old in good health. What was sequenced was blood. Recombination joined TRBV14 with TRBJ2-4, with TRBD1 as a weak D call on 6 bases. The sequenced DNA is TGTGCCAGCAGCCAAGTAGGTCGGGGACAACAAAACATTCAGTACTTC. Translated, this gives CASSQVGRGQQNIQYF.